Listed below are T cell receptor beta chains from one sample, sequenced in a study of cytomegalovirus exposure and HLA in healthy donors. The data were produced by immunoSEQ multiplex PCR, yet TCRdb's version contains in-frame clones alone and is incomplete. The repertoire holds around 160,000 clones, with roughly 80% as singletons. Sequencing was carried out using PBMCs. The receptors stem from a man aged 25-40 years in good health and CMV-seropositive. The CDR3 runs from the conserved cysteine through the conserved F or W. The D gene is left open where the match is weak. Clone size is given for some rows only: seen once, a few or many times, or a class if the clone is expanded.

V gene: TRBV7-2; D gene: NA; clone size: NA; CDR3 protein: CASSSLGSGYNEQFF
V gene: TRBV5-8; D gene: NA; clone size: NA; CDR3 protein: CASSFLGQSFRGDEQFF
V gene: TRBV5-1; D gene: TRBD1; clone size: NA; CDR3 protein: CASSLGTGADTQYF
V gene: TRBV19; D gene: NA; clone size: NA; CDR3 protein: CASSIGPTAGQNTEAFF
V gene: TRBV19; D gene: NA; clone size: NA; CDR3 protein: CASKTTGAGNTIYF
V gene: TRBV7-8; D gene: NA; clone size: NA; CDR3 protein: CAAGDGYGYTF
V gene: TRBV5-1; D gene: TRBD2; clone size: NA; CDR3 protein: CASSLSGGGATDTQYF
V gene: TRBV6-5; D gene: NA; clone size: NA; CDR3 protein: CASSSTGSNQPQHF
V gene: TRBV29-1; D gene: NA; clone size: NA; CDR3 protein: CSVEGNRGIYEQYF
V gene: TRBV4-1; D gene: NA; clone size: NA; CDR3 protein: CASSPRVSTGTYEQYF
V gene: TRBV5-1; D gene: TRBD2; clone size: few; CDR3 protein: CASSLGTSGDTQYF
V gene: TRBV19; D gene: NA; clone size: NA; CDR3 protein: CASSLSAEAFF
V gene: TRBV7-6; D gene: NA; clone size: NA; CDR3 protein: CASSWQSNQPQHF
V gene: TRBV14; D gene: NA; clone size: NA; CDR3 protein: CASSQASTDTQYF
V gene: TRBV4-1; D gene: TRBD1; clone size: NA; CDR3 protein: CASSQAGQSYQPQHF
V gene: TRBV2; D gene: NA; clone size: few; CDR3 protein: CASSVGNYGYTF
V gene: TRBV11-2; D gene: TRBD1; clone size: many; CDR3 protein: CASREQGTYEQYF
V gene: TRBV10-3; D gene: NA; clone size: once; CDR3 protein: CAISESVNTEAFF
V gene: TRBV5-4; D gene: TRBD2; clone size: NA; CDR3 protein: CASSLPLAGDSNTGELFF
V gene: TRBV4-1; D gene: NA; clone size: NA; CDR3 protein: CASSPRDNLYEQYF
V gene: TRBV6-5; D gene: TRBD1; clone size: NA; CDR3 protein: CASSYPQGNEQYF
V gene: TRBV10-1; D gene: TRBD1; clone size: NA; CDR3 protein: CASSPGGDSPLHF
V gene: TRBV2; D gene: TRBD2; clone size: NA; CDR3 protein: CASSDSLGLAGGRANTGELFF
V gene: TRBV5-1; D gene: NA; clone size: NA; CDR3 protein: CASSQGQGAYEQYF
V gene: TRBV6-1; D gene: TRBD1; clone size: NA; CDR3 protein: CASSEGQGAAQYF
V gene: TRBV2; D gene: NA; clone size: once; CDR3 protein: CASSEVTGNQPQHF
V gene: TRBV4-3; D gene: NA; clone size: NA; CDR3 protein: CASSQVAAGNTIYF
V gene: TRBV9; D gene: TRBD2; clone size: NA; CDR3 protein: CASSAERGGRDEQFF
V gene: TRBV5-1; D gene: TRBD2; clone size: NA; CDR3 protein: CASSYGSGGSSSDTQYF
V gene: TRBV5-4; D gene: NA; clone size: NA; CDR3 protein: CASSGGSDTGELFF
V gene: TRBV19; D gene: NA; clone size: once; CDR3 protein: CASSWTDLQRYEQYF
V gene: TRBV19; D gene: TRBD1; clone size: NA; CDR3 protein: CASSRGQGPTDTQYF
V gene: TRBV11-2; D gene: TRBD1; clone size: NA; CDR3 protein: CASSYTGGAYNEQFF
V gene: TRBV6-5; D gene: TRBD1; clone size: NA; CDR3 protein: CASSRYPGQGYGYTF
V gene: TRBV5-5; D gene: NA; clone size: NA; CDR3 protein: CASSLFQGSDQPQHF
V gene: TRBV7-8; D gene: NA; clone size: once; CDR3 protein: CASSLAGGGWGPQHF
V gene: TRBV27; D gene: NA; clone size: NA; CDR3 protein: CASSFPGSIQYF
V gene: TRBV2; D gene: NA; clone size: NA; CDR3 protein: CASKPGVGGNTEAFF
V gene: TRBV18; D gene: TRBD2; clone size: NA; CDR3 protein: CASSPTSGGRGPGANVLTF
V gene: TRBV7-6; D gene: TRBD2; clone size: NA; CDR3 protein: CASSPRLAGGDEQFF
V gene: TRBV7-9; D gene: TRBD1; clone size: NA; CDR3 protein: CASSLELGQGAYDGYTF
V gene: TRBV12-5; D gene: TRBD1; clone size: once; CDR3 protein: CASGGPPGTVKSVNTEAFF
V gene: TRBV6-5; D gene: TRBD2; clone size: NA; CDR3 protein: CASSYSASGGYEQYF
V gene: TRBV5-1; D gene: TRBD2; clone size: NA; CDR3 protein: CASSLGLAGRFQETQYF
V gene: TRBV27; D gene: TRBD1; clone size: few; CDR3 protein: CASRKTGERNSPLHF
V gene: TRBV2; D gene: TRBD2; clone size: once; CDR3 protein: CASSVSWDYQEETQYF
V gene: TRBV6-5; D gene: TRBD2; clone size: NA; CDR3 protein: CASSYSAGGDYEQYF
V gene: TRBV5-1; D gene: TRBD1; clone size: once; CDR3 protein: CASSHTGGPRDTGELFF
V gene: TRBV9; D gene: TRBD2; clone size: NA; CDR3 protein: CASSPRLAGSGELFF
V gene: TRBV6-5; D gene: TRBD1; clone size: NA; CDR3 protein: CASRPFSGGSDTQYF
V gene: TRBV7-2; D gene: NA; clone size: once; CDR3 protein: CASSPYSGNTEAFF
V gene: TRBV7-9; D gene: NA; clone size: NA; CDR3 protein: CASSSSGGETQYF
V gene: TRBV21-1; D gene: NA; clone size: NA; CDR3 protein: CASHRGREAFF
V gene: TRBV12-1; D gene: NA; clone size: NA; CDR3 protein: CASRRMTGKIDYGYTF
V gene: TRBV11-3; D gene: NA; clone size: NA; CDR3 protein: CASSRSGTGANVLTF
V gene: TRBV30; D gene: NA; clone size: NA; CDR3 protein: CAWRKTGVQETQYF
V gene: TRBV29-1; D gene: NA; clone size: NA; CDR3 protein: CSVALQGHEQYF
V gene: TRBV7-2; D gene: NA; clone size: NA; CDR3 protein: CASSSLGAGFEQYF
V gene: TRBV10-2; D gene: TRBD2; clone size: NA; CDR3 protein: CASTGTSGGAGQYF